This TCR beta chain originates from a study of untreated major depressive disorder. Study findings and constraints: CD4+ T cells from depressed patients used TRBV05-01 (Vbeta 5.1) more often than controls.

Trimming at V came to 4 bases and at J to 5 bases, leaving 11 bases not matched to a gene. Germline V gene data show CDR1 as MNHEY and CDR2 as SMNVEV (reference sequence). The CDR3 loop spans 16 amino acids. TCRdb keeps only in-frame clones here, not all; method: immunoSEQ multiplex PCR. The sample has under 15,000 clones; just over 90% are singletons. In regard to this clone: What it binds is unknown.

This receptor was taken from a woman in her twenties or thirties with major depressive disorder. The chain joins TRBV27 to TRBJ2-3, with TRBD2 identical over 8 bases. The source material was CD4+ T cells from PBMCs. In nucleotides, the CDR3 is TGTGCCAGCAGTTCCCTAGGAGCGGGAGCTGGAGATACGCAGTATTTT. Amino acid sequence: CASSSLGAGAGDTQYF.